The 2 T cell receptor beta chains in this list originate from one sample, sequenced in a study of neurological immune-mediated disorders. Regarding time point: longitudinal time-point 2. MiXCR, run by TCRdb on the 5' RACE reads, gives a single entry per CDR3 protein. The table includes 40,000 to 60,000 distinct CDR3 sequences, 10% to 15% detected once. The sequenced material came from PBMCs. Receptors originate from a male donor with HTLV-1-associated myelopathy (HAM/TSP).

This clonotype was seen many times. CDR3: CSASGTGIYGYTF. In DNA form, the CDR3 reads TGCAGTGCTTCCGGGACAGGGATCTATGGCTACACCTTC. The rearrangement uses TRBV20-1 and TRBJ1-2; 9 nucleotides line up with TRBD1. CDR1 is DFQATT and CDR2 is SNEGSKA in the germline V gene (reference sequence). This CDR3 has 13 amino acids. Trimming at V came to 5 bases and at J to 4 bases, leaving 5 bases not matched to a gene.

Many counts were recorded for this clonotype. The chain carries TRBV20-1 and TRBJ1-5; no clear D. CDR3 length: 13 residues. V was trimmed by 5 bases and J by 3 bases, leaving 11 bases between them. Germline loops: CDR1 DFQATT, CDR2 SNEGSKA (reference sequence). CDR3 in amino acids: CSAPSTPNQPQHF. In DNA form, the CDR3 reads TGCAGTGCTCCTTCTACACCCAATCAGCCCCAGCATTTT.